The T cell receptor beta chain under discussion was sequenced for a study of blood T cell repertoires in COVID-19. Produced via immunoSEQ multiplex PCR; TCRdb's table is partial and in-frame only. This repertoire shows 70,000 to 75,000 clones, 65% to 80% found once; its top ten account for roughly 29%. The germline V and J ends were trimmed by 9 bases and 0 bases, with 11 bases remaining between them. The CDR3 extends over 13 amino acids. Germline V lookup: CDR1 MNHEY, CDR2 SVGAGI. This TCR came from a man aged 60 to 69 with active or convalescent COVID-19. V is TRBV6-5 and J is TRBJ1-1; tentative D call: TRBD1 (5 bases). Sequencing was carried out using peripheral blood. The CDR3 is CASQKGLNTEAFF. CDR3 DNA: TGTGCCAGTCAGAAGGGGTTGAACACTGAAGCTTTCTTT.